This T cell receptor (beta chain) comes out of a study of shared clonotypes between healthy human individuals. Study-level points and caveats: Clonotype sharing among donors was expected to depend on sequencing depth.

Ten immunoSEQ deep assay plates were used by the authors to sequence unsorted PBMC DNA. The repertoire was sequenced with immunoSEQ multiplex PCR; TCRdb's copy has only in-frame clones and lacks some. This table has approximately 480,000 clones, 75% to 80% appearing once. To note about this clone: Its antigen is unknown.

The CDR3 loop spans 14 amino acids. The ends lost 3 bases at V and 1 base at J; junction bases unmatched: 2. CDR1 is MDHEN, CDR2 SYDVKM, per germline. Donors were healthy HIV-negative adults without recently reported acute infections or vaccinations. The donors, all of them Caucasian adults, lived in Nashville, Tennessee. Material for sequencing was PBMCs. The genes are TRBV28 and TRBJ1-1; TRBD1 matches 7 bases. The origin of this receptor is a woman in her 40s in good health. Some clones in this sample may be carry-over from other donors' samples. In DNA form, the CDR3 reads TGTGCCAGCAGTTTTAGGACAGGGAACACTGAAGCTTTCTTT. It translates to CASSFRTGNTEAFF.